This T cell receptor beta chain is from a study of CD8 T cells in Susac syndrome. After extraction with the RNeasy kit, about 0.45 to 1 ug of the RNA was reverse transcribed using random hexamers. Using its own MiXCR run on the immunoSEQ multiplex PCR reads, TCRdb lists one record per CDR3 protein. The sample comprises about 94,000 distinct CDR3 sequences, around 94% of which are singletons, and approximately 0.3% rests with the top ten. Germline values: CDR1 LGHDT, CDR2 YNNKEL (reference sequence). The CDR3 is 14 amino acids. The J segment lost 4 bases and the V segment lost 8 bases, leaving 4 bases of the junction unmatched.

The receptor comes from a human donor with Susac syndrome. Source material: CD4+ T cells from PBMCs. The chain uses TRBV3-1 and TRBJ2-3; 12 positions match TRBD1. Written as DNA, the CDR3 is TGTGCCAGCGGAGGGACAGGGGGCGCAGATACGCAGTATTTT. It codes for CASGGTGGADTQYF.